Below, 17 T cell receptor beta chains from the same sample are listed, as sequenced in a study of OX40 agonist ivuxolimab in advanced cancers. Data came from immunoSEQ multiplex PCR; TCRdb stores just in-frame clones and leaves some out. The data hold 25,000 to 35,000 clones, with almost 80% observed a single time. The sequencing used CD4+ or CD8+ T cells sorted from blood, collected in a trial of the OX40 agonist ivuxolimab. These receptors all stem from an adult with an advanced solid tumor such as melanoma, head and neck, liver or kidney cancer.

The rearrangement uses TRBV6-5 and TRBJ1-4; tentatively, D is TRBD1 (6 bases). Trimming left V 5 bases short and J 3 bases short, with 10 bases between. CDR3 length equals 14 residues. Germline loops: CDR1 MNHEY, CDR2 SVGAGI. CDR3 loop: CASSTTGANEKLFF. The CDR3 DNA sequence: TGTGCCAGCAGTACGACAGGAGCTAATGAAAAACTGTTTTTT.

As to this clone: At one of its ends the junction is not consistent with the germline gene, which may arise from a read error. J is TRBJ1-4 and V is TRBV27; possibly TRBD1 for D (6 bases). The CDR3 covers 13 residues. Germline CDR1 and CDR2: MNHEY and SMNVEV (reference sequence). The CDR3 DNA sequence: TGTGCCACCCCCCCGGGGGGCGCGAGAAAAACTGTTTTT. It codes for CATPPGGARKTVF.

Remarks on this clone: Other DNA sequences in the same sample also yield this CDR3. The V and J genes are TRBV6-1 and TRBJ2-1, with D maybe TRBD2 (5 bases). The CDR3 spans 15 residues. Trimming shortened V by 2 bases and J by 3 bases, and 11 bases separated the two germline ends. Germline V gene sequence: CDR1 MNHNS, CDR2 SASEGT. As DNA, the CDR3 is TGTGCCAGCAGTGAACTGACCAGCGGCTACAATGAGCAGTTCTTC. Amino acids: CASSELTSGYNEQFF.

The genes are TRBV7-2 and TRBJ2-5, with D possibly TRBD2 on 6 matching bases. The CDR3 contains 11 residues. Germline CDR1 reads SGHTA; CDR2 reads FQGNSA. V was shortened by 7 bases and J by 7 bases, with 10 bases between the two germline ends. The CDR3 is CASTLGGTQYF. The CDR3 bases are TGTGCCAGCACCCTGGGGGGGACCCAGTACTTC. The whole variable domain, remainder taken from reference TRBV7-2 and TRBJ2-5, is GAGVSQSPSNKVTEKGKDVELRCDPISGHTALYWYRQSLGQGLEFLIYFQGNSAPDKSGLPSDRFSAERTGGSVSTLTIQRTQQEDSAVYLCASTLGGTQYFGPGTRLLVL.

V usage is TRBV7-9 and J usage is TRBJ1-1; tentatively, D is TRBD1 (5 bases). This CDR3 has 15 amino acids. The germline V and J ends were trimmed by 0 bases and 6 bases, with 14 bases remaining between them. Looked up from germline, CDR1 is SEHNR and CDR2 is FQNEAQ (reference sequence). CDR3 sequence (DNA): TGTGCCAGCAGCTTAGCGATCAGGGCTGACGCTGAAGCTTTCTTT. Its protein product is CASSLAIRADAEAFF.

The chain carries TRBV9 and TRBJ2-1; 8 bases match TRBD2. CDR3 size: 17 residues. Germline CDR1 is SGDLS and CDR2 is YYNGEE. The junction had 16 bases not matched to a gene; V was cut back by 3 bases and J by 8 bases. CDR3 loop: CASSAAGTRSPGDEQFF. In nucleotides, the CDR3 is TGTGCCAGCAGCGCCGCCGGGACTAGATCCCCAGGGGATGAGCAGTTCTTC.

Only one count was recorded for this clone. This chain uses TRBV4-3 with TRBJ2-7; possible D gene TRBD2, 7 bases. The germline gives CDR1 LGHNA, CDR2 YSLEER. The ends were cut back, 4 bases at V and 1 base at J, with 20 bases in the middle. CDR3 length equals 17 residues. CDR3 sequence reads: CASSRGPGGQGSYEQYF. In DNA form, the CDR3 reads TGCGCCAGCAGCCGAGGACCGGGGGGCCAGGGGTCCTACGAGCAGTACTTC.

This chain links TRBV7-3 with TRBJ1-1; D might be TRBD1 (5 bases). Trimming removed 1 base at V and 0 bases at J, with 18 bases between. This CDR3 is built from 18 residues. Germline V lookup: CDR1 SGHTA, CDR2 FQGTGA. CDR3 amino acids: CASSLRWRQLFLNTEAFF. The DNA of the CDR3 is TGTGCCAGCAGCTTAAGATGGAGACAGCTCTTTTTGAACACTGAAGCTTTCTTT.

The chain has TRBV27 and TRBJ2-7; 11 bases are shared with TRBD2. Germline CDR1 MNHEY, CDR2 SMNVEV (reference sequence). This CDR3 region has 14 residues. V dropped 5 bases and J dropped 3; count of bases not matched to a gene: 3. In DNA, the CDR3 is TGTGCCAGCAGTCCAACTAGCGGGGGCTACGAGCAGTACTTC. This encodes CASSPTSGGYEQYF.

V is TRBV6-4 and J is TRBJ1-1, with D perhaps TRBD1 (5 bases). CDR3 size: 14 residues. V shed 2 bases and J shed 1 base, with 8 bases lying between them. The V gene's germline CDR1 is MRHNA and CDR2 SNTAGT. DNA for the CDR3: TGTGCCAGCAGTGACACGGACAAGAACACTGAAGCTTTCTTT. Residues: CASSDTDKNTEAFF.

The V gene is TRBV4-1, the J gene TRBJ1-2, with 9 bases aligning to TRBD1. CDR1 MGHRA and CDR2 YSYEKL come from the germline V gene. The CDR3 is made up of 15 amino acids. The V gene end was trimmed by 1 base and the J gene end by 6 bases; junction bases not matched to a gene: 6. The chain's CDR3 is CASSQVGQGFNGYTF. As DNA, the CDR3 is TGCGCCAGCAGCCAAGTAGGACAGGGGTTTAATGGCTACACCTTC.

Regarding this clone: It may be a read error: a sequence one base away is much more abundant. The chain combines TRBV7-3 with TRBJ2-2; D is undetermined. The CDR3 loop spans 16 amino acids. Germline V gene lookup returns CDR1 SGHTA and CDR2 FQGTGA. CDR3 loop: CASNRRATSNAGELFF. As DNA, the CDR3 is TGTGCCAGCAACCGACGGGCCACTTCGAACGCCGGGGAGCTGTTTTTT.

The chain has TRBV30 and TRBJ2-2; D not resolved. Germline CDR1 is GTSNPN and CDR2 is SVGIG (reference sequence). V lost 5 bases and J 5 bases, leaving 3 bases between the germline ends. The CDR3 spans 10 residues. CDR3 in amino acids: CAWGTGELFF. The CDR3 bases are TGTGCCTGGGGGACCGGGGAGCTGTTTTTT.

V is TRBV19 and J is TRBJ2-7; perhaps D is TRBD1 or TRBD2 (5 bases each). The CDR3 spans 14 residues. The V gene lost 5 bases and the J gene lost 3 bases, with 14 bases spanning the gap. Germline V gives CDR1 LNHDA, CDR2 SQIVND (reference sequence). CDR3 protein: CASSVRDGYYEQYF. DNA for the CDR3: TGTGCCAGTAGTGTCCGGGACGGATACTACGAGCAGTACTTC.

The chain couples TRBV2 to TRBJ1-1; perhaps TRBD1 as D (5 bases). V was trimmed by 8 bases and J by 4 bases, leaving 14 bases between them. CDR3 size: 13 residues. Germline V gene data show CDR1 as SNHLY and CDR2 as FYNNEI. The CDR3 is CASRGAESTEAFF. CDR3 sequence (DNA): TGTGCCAGCCGTGGGGCAGAGAGCACTGAAGCTTTCTTT.

The chain has TRBV7-9 and TRBJ2-5, with a possible D match to TRBD1 (5 bases). Trimming cost V 4 bases and J 5 bases, with 17 bases left between them. Germline V gene sequence: CDR1 SEHNR, CDR2 FQNEAQ (reference sequence). CDR3 length: 15 amino acids. CDR3 in amino acids: CASSSPRQGWETQYF. The DNA of the CDR3 is TGTGCCAGCAGCTCGCCCCGGCAGGGCTGGGAGACCCAGTACTTC.

This clone was detected once. The J gene is TRBJ2-5, the V gene TRBV2; 8 bases map to TRBD1. Losses at the gene ends were 1 base for V and 2 bases for J; bases not matched to a gene: 9. The CDR3 extends over 17 amino acids. Germline V gene data show CDR1 as SNHLY and CDR2 as FYNNEI. The chain's CDR3 is CASSEGATGGAQETQYF. DNA of the CDR3: TGTGCCAGCAGTGAAGGGGCAACAGGGGGAGCACAAGAGACCCAGTACTTC.